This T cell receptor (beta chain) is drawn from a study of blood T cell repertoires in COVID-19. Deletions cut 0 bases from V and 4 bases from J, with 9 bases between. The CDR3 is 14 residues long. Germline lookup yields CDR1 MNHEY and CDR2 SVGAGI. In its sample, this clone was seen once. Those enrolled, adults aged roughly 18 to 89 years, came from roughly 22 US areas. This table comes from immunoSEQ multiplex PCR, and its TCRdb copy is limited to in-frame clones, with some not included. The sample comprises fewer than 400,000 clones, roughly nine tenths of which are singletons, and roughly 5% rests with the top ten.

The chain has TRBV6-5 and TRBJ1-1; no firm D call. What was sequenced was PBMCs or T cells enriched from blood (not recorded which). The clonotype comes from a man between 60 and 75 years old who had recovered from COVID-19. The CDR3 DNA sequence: TGTGCCAGCAGTTACTCGATTGGGAGCACTGAAGCTTTCTTT. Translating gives CASSYSIGSTEAFF.